This T cell receptor beta chain originates from a study of graft-versus-host responses after intestinal transplantation. Whole-study context: Every recipient had anti-thymocyte globulin induction and 2 to 3 years of tacrolimus plus steroids. Whole-study findings and limits: Some GvH clones were seen earlier in gut or blood, suggesting intestinal origin.

Plating combined roughly 200,000 CFSE-labeled responder cells with roughly 200,000 irradiated, violet-dye-labeled stimulator cells. V was trimmed by 2 bases and J by 4 bases, leaving 6 bases between them. This CDR3 region has 13 residues. In germline, CDR1 is MNHEY, CDR2 SMNVEV (reference sequence). Sequencing was performed with immunoSEQ multiplex PCR; in TCRdb, only in-frame clones are kept and a portion is missing. The profile shows 17,000 or so clones, around two fifths of them singletons. This specimen was alloreactive CD8+ T cells from a mixed lymphocyte reaction culture, taken before intestinal transplant. The sample's subset: CFSE-low proliferating T cells sorted from roughly six-day pre-transplant mixed lymphocyte reaction (GvH or HvG direction). This TCR came from a human patient who received an intestinal transplant. The rearrangement uses TRBV27 and TRBJ1-5, with D maybe TRBD1 (5 bases). CDR3 residues: CASSLGANQPQHF. The CDR3 nucleotides are TGTGCCAGCAGTTTAGGGGCGAATCAGCCCCAGCATTTT.